This is a list of T cell receptor beta chains from one sample in a study of blood T cell repertoires in COVID-19. The repertoire was sequenced with immunoSEQ multiplex PCR; TCRdb's copy has only in-frame clones and lacks some. The repertoire has tens of thousands of clones, roughly 87% of them found once; the top ten carry roughly 3%. The specimen sequenced was peripheral blood. Every receptor here comes from a man between 45 and 60 years old with active COVID-19. Each CDR3 is given with its conserved first and last residue. Each record gives: V gene, clone size, J gene, CDR3 protein. Clone sizes are given selectively: once, few, many, or a class where the clone is expanded.

TRBV29-1	NA	TRBJ2-1	CSVETEQFF
TRBV5-1	NA	TRBJ2-1	CASSLTSGGAAINEQFF
TRBV30	NA	TRBJ1-2	CAWMRGTRVPAIRGYTF
TRBV10-2	once	TRBJ1-1	CASGQGQIEAFF
TRBV5-1	NA	TRBJ2-3	CASSLGGGASDTQYF
TRBV28	NA	TRBJ1-2	CASSRDSNYGYTF
TRBV4-2	NA	TRBJ1-5	CASSQVGEGNQPQHF
TRBV6-5	NA	TRBJ1-1	CASRGTGAGTEAFF
TRBV5-6	NA	TRBJ2-7	CASSLARGSGQYF
TRBV12-5	NA	TRBJ2-5	CASGSGTGGVKETQYF
TRBV27	NA	TRBJ1-2	CASSLAGINYGYTF
TRBV6-4	NA	TRBJ2-1	CASSDTVASSYNEQFF
TRBV19	NA	TRBJ1-1	CASSKQKKERGRNTEAFF
TRBV6-6	NA	TRBJ1-2	CASDGGYGYTF
TRBV7-3	NA	TRBJ2-2	CASSPTSGSNTGELFF
TRBV9	NA	TRBJ2-3	CASSVGGLRGGTDTQYF
TRBV25-1	NA	TRBJ2-7	CASSASPGQGNYEQYF
TRBV6-5	NA	TRBJ1-2	CASRPPNSNGYTF
TRBV5-1	NA	TRBJ2-1	CASSLGLVNEQFF
TRBV3-1/TRBV3-2	NA	TRBJ1-3	CASSPGTGGNTIYF
TRBV9	NA	TRBJ1-2	CASSVARDTQNYGYTF
TRBV15	NA	TRBJ1-2	CATSRDRDGYTF
TRBV5-1	NA	TRBJ2-1	CASSLVGRAWENEQFF
TRBV30	NA	TRBJ1-1	CAWTPGYMNTEAFF
TRBV5-8	NA	TRBJ2-1	CASSRYLAYNEQFF